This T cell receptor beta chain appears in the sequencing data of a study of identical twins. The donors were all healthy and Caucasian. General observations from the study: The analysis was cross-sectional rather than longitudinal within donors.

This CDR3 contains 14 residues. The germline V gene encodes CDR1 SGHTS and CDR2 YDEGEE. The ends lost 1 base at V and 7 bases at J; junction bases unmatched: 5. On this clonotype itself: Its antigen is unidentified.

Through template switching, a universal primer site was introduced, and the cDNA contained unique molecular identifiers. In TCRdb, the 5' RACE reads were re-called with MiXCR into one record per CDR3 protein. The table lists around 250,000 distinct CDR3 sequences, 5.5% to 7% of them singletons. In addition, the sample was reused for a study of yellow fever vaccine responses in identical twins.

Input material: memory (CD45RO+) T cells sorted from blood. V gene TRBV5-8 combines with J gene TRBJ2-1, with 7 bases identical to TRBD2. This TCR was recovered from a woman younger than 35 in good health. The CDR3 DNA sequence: TGTGCCAGCAGCTTGATGCGGGAGTGGAATGAGCAGTTCTTC. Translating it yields CASSLMREWNEQFF.